This TCR beta chain was recorded in a study of T cell responses to AZD1222 COVID-19 vaccine. Whole-study results and caveats: Dominant at 160-218 and 743-854, vaccine-associated CD4 TCRs also spanned spike. Reports indicate that nearly half of spike-specific TCRs are directed at unmutated variant regions. Donors were mostly white British, more females; clonal diversity possibly underestimated. Samples come after the peak T cell response, not at day 14.

In regard to this clone: What it recognizes is unknown.

Sequencing used immunoSEQ multiplex PCR; TCRdb keeps in-frame clones, though not all of them. The sample contains 95,000 to 110,000 clones, roughly 86% of which appear only once. CDR1 is LGHDT and CDR2 is YNNKEL in the germline V gene (reference sequence). V dropped 4 bases and J dropped 3 bases, with 6 bases sitting between them. This CDR3 has 12 amino acids. This TCR was recovered from an adult who received the MenACWY meningococcal vaccine as a control. The source material was peripheral blood, sampled 28 days after the second dose of the MenACWY control vaccine. The V call is TRBV3-1 (or the pseudogene TRBV3-2), the J call TRBJ2-5; unclear D gene. The CDR3 is CASSRLEETQYF. CDR3 DNA: TGTGCCAGCAGCCGATTAGAAGAGACCCAGTACTTC.